This TCR beta chain stems from a study of blood T cell repertoires in COVID-19. Deletions cut 2 bases from V and 13 bases from J, with 12 bases between. Germline V gene sequence: CDR1 MNHNS, CDR2 SASEGT. The CDR3 has 13 amino acids. TCRdb keeps only in-frame clones here, not all; method: immunoSEQ multiplex PCR. Of more than 150,000 clones listed, 70% to 90% are singletons. Material for sequencing was peripheral blood. The J gene is TRBJ1-6, the V gene TRBV6-1; D unresolved. The clonotype was recovered from a man aged 35-49 years with active or convalescent COVID-19. DNA for the CDR3: TGTGCCAGCAGTGAAATGGTTTCGGAGCCCCTCCACTTT. Residues: CASSEMVSEPLHF.